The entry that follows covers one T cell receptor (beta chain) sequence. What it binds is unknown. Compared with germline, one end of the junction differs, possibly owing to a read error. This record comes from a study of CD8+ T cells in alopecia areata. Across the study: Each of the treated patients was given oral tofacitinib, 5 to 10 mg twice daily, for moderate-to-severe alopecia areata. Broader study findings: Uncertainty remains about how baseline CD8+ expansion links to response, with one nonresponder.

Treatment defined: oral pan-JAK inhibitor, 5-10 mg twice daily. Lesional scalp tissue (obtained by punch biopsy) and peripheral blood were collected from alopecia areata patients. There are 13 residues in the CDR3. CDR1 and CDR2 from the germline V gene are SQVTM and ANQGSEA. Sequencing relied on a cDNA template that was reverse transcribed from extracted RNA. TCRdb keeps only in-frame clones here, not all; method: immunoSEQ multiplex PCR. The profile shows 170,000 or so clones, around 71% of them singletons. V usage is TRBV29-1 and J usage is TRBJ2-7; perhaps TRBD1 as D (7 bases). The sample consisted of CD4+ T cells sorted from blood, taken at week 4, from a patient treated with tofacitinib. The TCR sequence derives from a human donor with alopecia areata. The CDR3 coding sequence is TGCAGCGTCGAAGGAGGGGGCGGCTACGAGCAGTACTTC. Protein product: CSVEGGGGYEQYF.